This T cell receptor beta chain was documented in a study of T cells in localized non-small cell lung cancer (dated by TCRdb to 2018 to 2020). Looking at the study overall: The study analyzed T cell repertoires of under 250 early-stage NSCLC patients, comparing tumors and uninvolved tumor-adjacent lungs. NSCLC patients had a mean age of approximately 66 years, and 129 were male and around 110 female. The cohort was made up of under 250 treatment-naive NSCLC patients whose localized lung tumors had been resected.

At diagnosis, peripheral blood, uninvolved tumor-adjacent lung and tumor were collected and were preserved as a mix of fresh-frozen and FFPE material. For TCR repertoire profiling, blood samples were analyzed as peripheral blood mononuclear cells. V is clipped by 5 bases and J by 0 bases, and the sequence between their germline boundaries is 13 bases long. The CDR3 starts with the cysteine, ends with the phenylalanine, and has 14 residues. The read is trimmed to its CDR3 DNA, 42 bases read in frame from base 1. The germline V gene (reference sequence) supplies CDR1 GTSNPN and CDR2 SVGIG. This clone has only a few counts. What this receptor recognizes is not known. No much larger clonotype is one base removed from it; base qualities were not supplied. Beyond this particular receptor, the publication reports: Higher T cell density in blood was associated with longer overall survival, whereas higher clonality in adjacent lung was associated with shorter survival. Because the study design was exploratory, TCR variables were selected using unadjusted p-values without false-discovery rate correction. Uninvolved tumor-adjacent lung showed the highest T cell clonality, higher than tumor, which suggests more focused antigenic responses in the adjacent lung. Of the top 100 tumor clones, a median of roughly 53 were detected in paired uninvolved adjacent lung; approximately 28 were also among that lung's top 100. Multi-region tumor sequencing was not performed, so intratumor heterogeneity could not be excluded.

The immunoSEQ Assay was used to sequence TCR beta CDR3 regions from DNA. On the study's bioinformatics: T cell density was computed as TCR beta template counts normalized to usable DNA estimated by amplifying housekeeping genes. Richness was estimated using the preseqR package, with extrapolation to 400,000 templates for PBMC samples and to 120,000 templates for tissue samples. Clonality was calculated as one minus Pielou's evenness. Differential abundance testing on productive amino-acid clonotypes, with a minimum total count of 5 and an alpha of 0.1, was used to identify tissue-enriched TCRs. The Jaccard Index and the Morisita Overlap Index were used to quantify repertoire overlap between compartments. GLIPH clustered TCR beta CDR3s with public tetramer-defined viral CDR3s; viral motifs required at least three viral sequences plus V-gene enrichment. TCRdb re-hosts the immuneACCESS table, in-frame sequences only. Its copies lack some clones; in the studies checked, an unresolved V gene accounts for under half of them, and the cause for the rest is not known. V and J calls plus clone size are reproduced from that table; the DNA served to infer D and trimming. The sample table lists about 53,000 clones, 75% to 90% of them with a count of one. Together, the top ten hold about a sixth of the sample.

Recombination linked TRBV30 to TRBJ1-2; TRBD1 is a weak D gene call, 5 bases matching. This TCR came from a man aged 35 to 70 with stage III lung adenocarcinoma. The sequenced sample was peripheral blood mononuclear cells, obtained before any cancer treatment. The DNA sequence reads TGTGCCTGGTCGGCACAGGCAGCTAACTATGGCTACACCTTC. It translates as CAWSAQAANYGYTF. Reference TRBV30 and TRBJ1-2 proteins supply the regions before and after the CDR3; the full variable domain is: SQTIHQWPATLVQPVGSPLSLECTVEGTSNPNLYWYRQAAGRGLQLLFYSVGIGQISSEVPQNLSASRPQDRQFILSSKKLLLSDSGFYLCAWSAQAANYGYTFGSGTRLTVV.